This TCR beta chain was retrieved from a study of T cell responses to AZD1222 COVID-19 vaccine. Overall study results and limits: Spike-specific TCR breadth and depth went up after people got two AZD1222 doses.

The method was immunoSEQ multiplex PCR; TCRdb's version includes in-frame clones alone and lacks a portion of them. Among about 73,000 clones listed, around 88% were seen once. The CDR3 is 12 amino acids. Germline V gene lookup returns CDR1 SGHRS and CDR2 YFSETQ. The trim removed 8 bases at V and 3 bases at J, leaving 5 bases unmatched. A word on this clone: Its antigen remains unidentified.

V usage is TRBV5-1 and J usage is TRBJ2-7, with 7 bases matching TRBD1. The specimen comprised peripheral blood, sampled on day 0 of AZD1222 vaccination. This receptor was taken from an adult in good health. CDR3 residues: CARGTVGYEQYF. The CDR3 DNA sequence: TGCGCCAGAGGGACAGTGGGCTACGAGCAGTACTTC. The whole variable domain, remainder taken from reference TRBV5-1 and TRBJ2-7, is KAGVTQTPRYLIKTRGQQVTLSCSPISGHRSVSWYQQTPGQGLQFLFEYFSETQRNKGNFPGRFSGRQFSNSRSEMNVSTLELGDSALYLCARGTVGYEQYFGPGTRLTVT.